The sequence of this TCR beta chain was determined in a study of OX40 agonist ivuxolimab in advanced cancers. Study at large: Prior anti-PD-1, anti-PD-L1 or anti-CTLA-4 therapy did not bar entry, and 30% to 40% had some. The study reported partial responses in three patients: one hepatocellular carcinoma, two cutaneous melanoma.

There are 14 residues in the CDR3. V was clipped by 1 base and J by 7 bases, with 13 bases between them. Per germline, CDR1 LGHNT and CDR2 FRNRAP. Notes on the study in general: In CD8+ T cells, expanded clones were on average more numerous than in CD4+.

Details on this clone: Antigen: not known.

Profiling relied on immunoSEQ multiplex PCR, and the TCRdb table lists in-frame clones only, not all of them. The sample has about 19,000 clones, 80% to 85% seen once; the top ten hold around 3.5%. This chain joins TRBV12-5 and TRBJ1-2; D call uncertain. The sequence came from an adult with an advanced solid tumor such as melanoma, head and neck, liver or kidney cancer. Sequencing used CD4+ or CD8+ T cells sorted from blood, obtained in a trial of the OX40 agonist ivuxolimab. CDR3 loop: CASGLAGFPLGYTF. The CDR3 DNA follows: TGTGCTAGTGGTTTGGCCGGGTTCCCCCTTGGCTACACCTTC.